This T cell receptor (beta chain) was profiled in a study of cytomegalovirus exposure and HLA in healthy donors. A word on this clone: Its antigen is not identified.

The study, taken as a whole, reports: Cytomegalovirus association was assigned to 150 to 200 TCR beta chains.

This CDR3 comprises 15 residues. Germline assignment: CDR1 MNHEY and CDR2 SMNVEV (reference sequence). The trim removed 3 bases at V and 4 bases at J, leaving 7 bases unmatched. Measured with immunoSEQ multiplex PCR; TCRdb has only the in-frame clones, and not every one. The sample lists a few hundred thousand clones; 70% to 90% were seen once. The specimen sequenced was PBMCs. This sequence was found in a woman between 18 and 30 years old in good health and CMV-seronegative. The chain combines TRBV27 with TRBJ2-7; 9 positions agree with TRBD1. CDR3 sequence: CASSFVGDRVYEQYF. CDR3 DNA: TGTGCCAGCAGTTTTGTGGGGGACAGGGTGTACGAGCAGTACTTC.